This T cell receptor (beta chain) was observed in a study of blood T cell repertoires in COVID-19. Study-level information: Spain, Italy and the United States supplied samples that represented acute and convalescent COVID-19.

Authors' analysis steps: Amplified reference gene primers provided the basis for estimating nucleated cell counts. Here immunoSEQ multiplex PCR was the method, and the copy in TCRdb shows in-frame clones only, minus some. The DNA was the basis for D and trimming; V, J and clone size are from that table. The sample yields some 250,000 clones, around 88% seen once. This clone was counted between two and nine times. This TCR derives from an elderly man with acute or convalescent COVID-19. Source material: peripheral blood.

Written as DNA, the CDR3 is TGTGCCAGCAGGCCCGACAGGACCTACGAGCAGTACTTC. It yields the protein CASRPDRTYEQYF. This rearrangement joins TRBV7-9 to TRBJ2-7; TRBD1 might be the D (6 bases). The V end lost 6 bases, the J end lost 2 bases, and 11 bases lay between the germline ends. Germline assignment: CDR1 SEHNR and CDR2 FQNEAQ (reference sequence). The CDR3 consists of 13 residues.